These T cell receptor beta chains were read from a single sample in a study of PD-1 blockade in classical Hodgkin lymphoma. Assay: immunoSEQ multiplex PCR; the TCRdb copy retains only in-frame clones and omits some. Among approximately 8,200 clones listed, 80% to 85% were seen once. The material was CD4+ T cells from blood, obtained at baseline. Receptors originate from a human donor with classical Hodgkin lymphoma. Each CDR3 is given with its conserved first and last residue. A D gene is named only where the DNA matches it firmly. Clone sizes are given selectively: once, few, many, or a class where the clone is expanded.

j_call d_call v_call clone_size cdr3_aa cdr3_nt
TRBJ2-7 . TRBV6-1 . CASSEVRYRAFYEQYF TGTGCCAGCAGTGAAGTTCGGTACAGGGCGTTCTACGAGCAGTACTTC
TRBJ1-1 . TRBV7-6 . CASSLSGSSNTEAFF TGTGCCAGCAGCTTATCGGGCAGTTCGAACACTGAAGCTTTCTTT
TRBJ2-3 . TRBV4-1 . CASSQESSDHSSTDTQYF TGCGCCAGCAGCCAAGAGAGCAGCGATCATTCGAGCACAGATACGCAGTATTTT
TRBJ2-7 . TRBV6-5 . CASSYSASHEQYF TGTGCCAGCAGTTATTCAGCGAGCCACGAGCAGTACTTC
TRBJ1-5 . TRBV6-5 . CASSYRPLSNQPQHF TGTGCCAGCAGTTACCGGCCGCTAAGCAATCAGCCCCAGCATTTT
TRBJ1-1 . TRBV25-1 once CASSEWWQQNTEAFF TGTGCCAGCAGTGAATGGTGGCAGCAGAACACTGAAGCTTTCTTT
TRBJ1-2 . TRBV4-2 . CASSPRQGTSPYGYTF TGTGCCAGCAGCCCCAGGCAGGGGACCTCACCCTATGGCTACACCTTC
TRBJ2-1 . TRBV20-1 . CSARGVGEQFF TGCAGTGCCCGAGGGGTTGGTGAGCAGTTCTTC
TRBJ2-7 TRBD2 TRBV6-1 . CASSVAGGYEQYF TGTGCCAGCAGTGTCGCGGGAGGGTACGAGCAGTACTTC
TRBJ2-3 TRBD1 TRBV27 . CASSLRGPDTQYF TGTGCCAGCAGTCTCAGGGGGCCGGATACGCAGTATTTT
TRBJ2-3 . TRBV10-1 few CASSGLQYGTTDTQYF TGCGCCAGCAGTGGGTTGCAATACGGTACCACAGATACGCAGTATTTT
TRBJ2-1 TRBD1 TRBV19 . CASRWDRGSRNEQFF TGTGCCAGTAGATGGGACAGAGGGTCAAGGAATGAGCAGTTCTTC
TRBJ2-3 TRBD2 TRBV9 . CASSSAGTSGRHITDTQYF TGTGCCAGCAGCTCTGCCGGGACTAGCGGGAGGCATATCACAGATACGCAGTATTTT
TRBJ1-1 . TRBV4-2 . CASSSGLRNTEAFF TGTGCCAGCAGCTCAGGGTTACGGAACACTGAAGCTTTCTTT
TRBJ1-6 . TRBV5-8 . CASSGNRESPLHF TGTGCCAGCAGCGGCAACAGGGAATCACCCCTCCACTTT